The 6 T cell receptor beta chains presented below share a single source sample, sequenced in a study of blood T cell repertoires in COVID-19. Here immunoSEQ multiplex PCR was the method, and the copy in TCRdb shows in-frame clones only, minus some. This table has roughly 120,000 clones, over 80% appearing once. The sequenced sample was peripheral blood. All receptors derive from a woman aged 70-85 years with acute or convalescent COVID-19.

The chain has TRBV28 and TRBJ1-2, with 10 bases identical to TRBD1. This CDR3 has 16 amino acids. After removal of 6 bases from V and 6 bases from J, the junction contained 13 bases not matched to a gene. Per the germline V gene, CDR1 is MDHEN and CDR2 is SYDVKM. The CDR3: CASRPPSDRGLDGYTF. For the CDR3, the DNA is TGTGCCAGCAGGCCACCCTCGGACAGGGGGTTGGATGGCTACACCTTC.

The chain employs TRBV7-2 and TRBJ1-5; 7 nucleotides align to TRBD1. Looked up from germline, CDR1 is SGHTA and CDR2 is FQGNSA. The CDR3 is 13 residues long. J gave up 6 bases and V 5 bases, and 4 bases lay outside the gene matches. For the CDR3, the DNA is TGTGCCAGCAGCCGACAGGGCGGTCAGCCCCAGCATTTT. As protein: CASSRQGGQPQHF. Combining the CDR3 with reference TRBV7-2 and TRBJ1-5 gives the whole variable domain GAGVSQSPSNKVTEKGKDVELRCDPISGHTALYWYRQSLGQGLEFLIYFQGNSAPDKSGLPSDRFSAERTGGSVSTLTIQRTQQEDSAVYLCASSRQGGQPQHFGDGTRLSIL.

The J gene is TRBJ2-1, the V gene TRBV28; 12 bases match TRBD2. CDR3 size: 15 residues. Germline loops: CDR1 MDHEN, CDR2 SYDVKM. After removal of 3 bases from V and 7 bases from J, the junction contained 4 bases not matched to a gene. The CDR3 loop is CASSFLAGGSNEQFF. The CDR3 bases are TGTGCCAGCAGTTTTCTAGCGGGGGGGTCTAATGAGCAGTTCTTC.

J is TRBJ2-7 and V is TRBV19; D might be TRBD1 (5 bases). V lost 9 bases to trimming and J lost 3 bases, with 18 bases between them. CDR3 length equals 14 residues. In germline, CDR1 is LNHDA, CDR2 SQIVND (reference sequence). This CDR3 is CASSGVDSLYEQYF. CDR3 DNA sequence: TGTGCCAGCAGTGGGGTCGACAGTCTCTACGAGCAGTACTTC.

This clone was seen a handful of times. The V and J genes are TRBV5-6 and TRBJ1-1, with TRBD1 identical over 7 bases. The CDR3 consists of 18 residues. Germline V gene lookup returns CDR1 SGHDT and CDR2 YYEEEE. With 0 bases clipped from V and 1 base from J, the junction kept 12 bases outside the gene matches. Here the CDR3 reads CASSLVGETGTANTEAFF. In DNA form, the CDR3 reads TGTGCCAGCAGCTTGGTGGGGGAAACCGGGACAGCGAACACTGAAGCTTTCTTT. Full variable domain (outside the CDR3, taken from reference TRBV5-6 and TRBJ1-1): DAGVTQSPTHLIKTRGQQVTLRCSPKSGHDTVSWYQQALGQGPQFIFQYYEEEERQRGNFPDRFSGHQFPNYSSELNVNALLLGDSALYLCASSLVGETGTANTEAFFGQGTRLTVV.

This clone was seen only once. J is TRBJ2-1 and V is TRBV6-4; possibly TRBD2 for D (7 bases). CDR1 and CDR2 from the germline V gene are MRHNA and SNTAGT. The CDR3 spans 19 residues. V lost 0 bases, J lost 3 bases, and 21 bases lay in between. The CDR3 region is CASSDSFKPGGRFYNEQFF. Written as DNA, the CDR3 is TGTGCCAGCAGTGACTCGTTTAAGCCCGGGGGGCGCTTCTACAATGAGCAGTTCTTC.